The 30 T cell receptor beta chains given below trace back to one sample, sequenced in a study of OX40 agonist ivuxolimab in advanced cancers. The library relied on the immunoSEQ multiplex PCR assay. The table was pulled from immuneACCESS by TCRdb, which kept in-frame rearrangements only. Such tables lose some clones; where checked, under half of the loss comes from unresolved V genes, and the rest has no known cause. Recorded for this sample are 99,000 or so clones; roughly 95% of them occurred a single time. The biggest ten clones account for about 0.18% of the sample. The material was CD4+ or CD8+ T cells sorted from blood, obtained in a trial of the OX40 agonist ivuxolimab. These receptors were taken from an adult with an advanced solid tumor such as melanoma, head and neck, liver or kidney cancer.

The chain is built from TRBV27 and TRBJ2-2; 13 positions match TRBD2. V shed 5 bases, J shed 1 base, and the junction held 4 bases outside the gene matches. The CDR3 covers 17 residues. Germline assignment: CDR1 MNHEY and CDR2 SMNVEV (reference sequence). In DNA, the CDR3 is TGTGCCAGCAGTCCCAGGACTAGCGGGAGGAACACCGGGGAGCTGTTTTTT. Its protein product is CASSPRTSGRNTGELFF.

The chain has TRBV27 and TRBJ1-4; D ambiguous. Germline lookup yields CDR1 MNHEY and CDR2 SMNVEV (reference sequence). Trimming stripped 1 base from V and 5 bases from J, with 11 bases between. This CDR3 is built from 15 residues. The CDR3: CASSLYNSPNEKLFF. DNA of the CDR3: TGTGCCAGCAGTTTATATAACAGCCCAAATGAAAAACTGTTTTTT.

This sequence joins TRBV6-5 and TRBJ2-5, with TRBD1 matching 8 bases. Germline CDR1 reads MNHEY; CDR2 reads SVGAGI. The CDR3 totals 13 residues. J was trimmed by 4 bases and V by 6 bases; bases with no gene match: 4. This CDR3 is CASRRQGIETQYF. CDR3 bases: TGTGCCAGCAGGCGACAGGGGATAGAGACCCAGTACTTC.

The DNA of the CDR3 is TGTGCCAGCAGTGATCTGTCCCGGGGGCGCGACTATGGCTACACCTTC. Protein: CASSDLSRGRDYGYTF. The chain has TRBV6-1 and TRBJ1-2, with TRBD1 as a possible D gene (6 bases). CDR1 and CDR2 (germline): MNHNS, SASEGT. The CDR3 is 16 amino acids. V lost 3 bases, J lost 3 bases, and 17 bases lay in between.

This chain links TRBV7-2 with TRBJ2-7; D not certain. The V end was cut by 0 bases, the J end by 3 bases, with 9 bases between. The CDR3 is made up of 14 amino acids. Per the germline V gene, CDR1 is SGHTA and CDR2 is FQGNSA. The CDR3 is CASSLARPGYEQYF. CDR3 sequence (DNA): TGTGCCAGCAGCTTAGCGAGGCCGGGCTACGAGCAGTACTTC.

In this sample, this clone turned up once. The CDR3 region is CASSLSTSLGTDTQYF. The DNA for the CDR3 is TGTGCCAGCAGTTTATCTACTAGCCTGGGCACAGATACGCAGTATTTT. The chain has TRBV28 and TRBJ2-3; the D gene is possibly TRBD2 (6 bases). This CDR3 has 16 amino acids. The V gene lost 1 base and the J gene lost 1 base, with 12 bases spanning the gap. Germline-derived CDR1 and CDR2 are MDHEN and SYDVKM.

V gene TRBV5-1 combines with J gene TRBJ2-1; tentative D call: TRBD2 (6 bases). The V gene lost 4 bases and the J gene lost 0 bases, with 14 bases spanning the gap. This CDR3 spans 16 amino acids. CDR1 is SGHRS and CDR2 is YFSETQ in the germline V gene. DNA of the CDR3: TGCGCCAGCAGCCCGGGACTTCACTCCTCCTACAATGAGCAGTTCTTC. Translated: CASSPGLHSSYNEQFF.

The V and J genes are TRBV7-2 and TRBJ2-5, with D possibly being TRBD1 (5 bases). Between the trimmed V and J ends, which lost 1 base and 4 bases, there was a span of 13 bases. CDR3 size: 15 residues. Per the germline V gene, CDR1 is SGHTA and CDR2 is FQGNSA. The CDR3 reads CASSLEGQPRETQYF. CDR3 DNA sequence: TGTGCCAGCAGCTTAGAGGGGCAACCACGAGAGACCCAGTACTTC.

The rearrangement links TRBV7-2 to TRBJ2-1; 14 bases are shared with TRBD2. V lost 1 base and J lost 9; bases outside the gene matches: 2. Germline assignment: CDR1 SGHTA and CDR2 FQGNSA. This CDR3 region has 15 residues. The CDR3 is CASSLGLAGGLEQFF. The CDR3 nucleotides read TGTGCCAGCAGCTTAGGACTAGCGGGGGGGCTTGAGCAGTTCTTC.

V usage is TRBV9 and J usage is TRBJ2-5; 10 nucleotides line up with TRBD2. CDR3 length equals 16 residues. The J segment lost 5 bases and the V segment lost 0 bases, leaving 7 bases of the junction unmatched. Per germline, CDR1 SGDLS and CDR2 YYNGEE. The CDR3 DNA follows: TGTGCCAGCAGCGTAGGGAATAGCGGGGGGTTTGAGACCCAGTACTTC. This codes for CASSVGNSGGFETQYF.

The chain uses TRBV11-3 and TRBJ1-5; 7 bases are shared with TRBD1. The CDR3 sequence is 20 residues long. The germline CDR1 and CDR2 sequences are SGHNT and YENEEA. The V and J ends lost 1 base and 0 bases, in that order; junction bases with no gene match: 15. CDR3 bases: TGTGCCAGCAGCTTAGTTGGGGACGAACCGGGACAGTATAGCAATCAGCCCCAGCATTTT. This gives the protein CASSLVGDEPGQYSNQPQHF. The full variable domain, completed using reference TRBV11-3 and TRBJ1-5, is EAGVVQSPRYKIIEKKQPVAFWCNPISGHNTLYWYLQNLGQGPELLIRYENEEAVDDSQLPKDRFSAERLKGVDSTLKIQPAELGDSAVYLCASSLVGDEPGQYSNQPQHFGDGTRLSIL.

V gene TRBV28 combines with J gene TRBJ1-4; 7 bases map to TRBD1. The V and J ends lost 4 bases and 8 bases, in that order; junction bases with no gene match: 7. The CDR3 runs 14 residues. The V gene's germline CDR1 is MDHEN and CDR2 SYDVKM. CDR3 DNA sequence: TGTGCCAGCAGTTCCGGGACAGTTAAAGAAAAACTGTTTTTT. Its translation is CASSSGTVKEKLFF.

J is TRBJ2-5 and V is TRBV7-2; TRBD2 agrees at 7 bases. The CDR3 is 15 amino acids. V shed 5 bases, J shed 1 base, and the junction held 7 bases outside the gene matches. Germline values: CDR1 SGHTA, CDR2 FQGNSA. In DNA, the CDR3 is TGTGCCAGCAGCCCACAGACTAGCAGCCAAGAGACCCAGTACTTC. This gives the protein CASSPQTSSQETQYF.

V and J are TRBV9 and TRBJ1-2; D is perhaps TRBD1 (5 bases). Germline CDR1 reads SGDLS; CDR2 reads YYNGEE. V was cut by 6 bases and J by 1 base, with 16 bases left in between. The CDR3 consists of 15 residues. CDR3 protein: CASNKGTGRNYGYTF. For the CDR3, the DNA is TGTGCCAGCAACAAGGGAACAGGCCGTAACTATGGCTACACCTTC.

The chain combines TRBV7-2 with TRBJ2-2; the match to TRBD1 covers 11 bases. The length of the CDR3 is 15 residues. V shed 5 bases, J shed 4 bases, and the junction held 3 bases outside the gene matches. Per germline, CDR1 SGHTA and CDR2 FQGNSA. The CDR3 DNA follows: TGTGCCAGCAGCCGAGGACAGGGGGCCACCGGGGAGCTGTTTTTT. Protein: CASSRGQGATGELFF.

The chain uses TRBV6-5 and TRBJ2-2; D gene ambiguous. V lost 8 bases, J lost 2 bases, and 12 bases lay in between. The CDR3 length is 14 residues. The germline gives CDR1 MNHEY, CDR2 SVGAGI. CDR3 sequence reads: CASGVPLNTGELFF. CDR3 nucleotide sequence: TGTGCCAGCGGTGTACCGTTAAACACCGGGGAGCTGTTTTTT.

The CDR3 sequence: CASSLGTGASDYGYTF. The CDR3 coding sequence is TGTGCCAGCAGCCTGGGGACAGGGGCGTCCGACTATGGCTACACCTTC. The V gene is TRBV4-2, the J gene TRBJ1-2, with 10 bases identical to TRBD1. V lost 4 bases to trimming and J lost 3 bases; unmatched junction nucleotides: 8. CDR3 length: 16 amino acids. Germline V gene lookup returns CDR1 LGHNA and CDR2 YNFKEQ.

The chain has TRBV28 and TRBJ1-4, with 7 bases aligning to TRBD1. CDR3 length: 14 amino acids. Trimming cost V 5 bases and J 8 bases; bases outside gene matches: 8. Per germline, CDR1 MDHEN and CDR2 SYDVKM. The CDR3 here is CASSPQDRLEKLFF. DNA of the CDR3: TGTGCCAGCAGTCCCCAGGACAGGTTAGAAAAACTGTTTTTT.

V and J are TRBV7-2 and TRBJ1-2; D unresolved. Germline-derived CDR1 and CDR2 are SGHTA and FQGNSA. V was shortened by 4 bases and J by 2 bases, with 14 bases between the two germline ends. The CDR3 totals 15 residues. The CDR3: CASSYGGPTNYGYTF. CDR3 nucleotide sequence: TGTGCCAGCAGCTACGGTGGGCCGACCAACTATGGCTACACCTTC.

DNA for the CDR3: TGTGCCAGCAGCGTAACATCCCGGGAGACCCAGTACTTC. Translating gives CASSVTSRETQYF. The V gene is TRBV9, the J gene TRBJ2-5; the D is unclear. The CDR3 spans 13 residues. Germline CDR1 SGDLS, CDR2 YYNGEE. Trimming took off 1 base at V and 5 bases at J, with 9 bases between the two ends.

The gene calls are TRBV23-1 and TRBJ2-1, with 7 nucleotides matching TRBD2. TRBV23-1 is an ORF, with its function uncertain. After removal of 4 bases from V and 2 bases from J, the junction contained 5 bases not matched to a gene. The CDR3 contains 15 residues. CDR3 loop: CASSLPSGTYNEQFF. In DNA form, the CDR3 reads TGCGCCAGCAGTCTCCCTAGCGGAACCTACAATGAGCAGTTCTTC.

CDR3 nucleotide sequence: TGCGCCAGCAGCCAAGGGACAGCATACAATGAGCAGTTCTTC. Protein sequence: CASSQGTAYNEQFF. This sequence joins TRBV5-1 and TRBJ2-1; TRBD1 aligns across 7 bases. The CDR3 length is 14 residues. CDR1 is SGHRS, CDR2 YFSETQ, per germline. Germline trimming cut 4 bases from V and 4 bases from J; bases unmatched to any gene: 5.

The CDR3 DNA reads as TGCAGCGTTCTTGACAGATACACTGAAGCTTTCTTT. Translating it yields CSVLDRYTEAFF. The V call is TRBV29-1, the J call TRBJ1-1; a weak D match, TRBD1 (5 bases). Trimming took off 5 bases at V and 3 bases at J, with 10 bases between the two ends. CDR3 length: 12 residues. Germline V CDR1 and CDR2: SQVTM, ANQGSEA. The full variable domain, with the rest looked up from reference TRBV29-1 and TRBJ1-1, is SAVISQKPSRDICQRGTSLTIQCQVDSQVTMMFWYRQQPGQSLTLIATANQGSEATYESGFVIDKFPISRPNLTFSTLTVSNMSPEDSSIYLCSVLDRYTEAFFGQGTRLTVV.

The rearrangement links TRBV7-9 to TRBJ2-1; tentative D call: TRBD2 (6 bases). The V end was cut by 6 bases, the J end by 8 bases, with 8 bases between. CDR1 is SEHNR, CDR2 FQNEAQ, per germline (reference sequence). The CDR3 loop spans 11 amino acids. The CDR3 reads CASRGGDEQFF. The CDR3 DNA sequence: TGTGCCAGCAGGGGAGGCGATGAGCAGTTCTTC.

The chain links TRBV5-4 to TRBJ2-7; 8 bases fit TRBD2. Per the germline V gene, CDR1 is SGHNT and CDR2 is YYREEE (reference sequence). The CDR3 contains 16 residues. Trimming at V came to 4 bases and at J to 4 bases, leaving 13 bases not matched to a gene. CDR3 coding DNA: TGTGCCAGCAGCACGGGAGGCGGGGCTAGCGGGTACGAGCAGTACTTC. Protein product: CASSTGGGASGYEQYF.

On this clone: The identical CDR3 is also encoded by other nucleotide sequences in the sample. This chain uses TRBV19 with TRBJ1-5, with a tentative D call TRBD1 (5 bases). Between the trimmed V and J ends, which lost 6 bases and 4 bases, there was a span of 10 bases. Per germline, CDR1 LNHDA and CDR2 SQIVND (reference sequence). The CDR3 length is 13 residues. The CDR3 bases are TGTGCCAGTAGCTCGACAGTAAATCAGCCCCAGCATTTT. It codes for CASSSTVNQPQHF.

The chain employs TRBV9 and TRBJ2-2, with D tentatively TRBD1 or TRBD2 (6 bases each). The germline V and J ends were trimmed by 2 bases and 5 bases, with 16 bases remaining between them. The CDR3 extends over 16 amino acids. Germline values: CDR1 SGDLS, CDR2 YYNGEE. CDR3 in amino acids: CASSVQEGVRTGELFF. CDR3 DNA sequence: TGTGCCAGCAGCGTCCAGGAGGGGGTGAGGACCGGGGAGCTGTTTTTT.

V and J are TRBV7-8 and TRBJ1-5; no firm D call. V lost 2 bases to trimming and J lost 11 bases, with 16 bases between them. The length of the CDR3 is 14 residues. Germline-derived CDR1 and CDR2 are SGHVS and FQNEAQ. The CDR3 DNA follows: TGTGCCAGCAGCTTAAAGAGGGAGATGGCGTCCCAGCATTTT. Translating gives CASSLKREMASQHF.

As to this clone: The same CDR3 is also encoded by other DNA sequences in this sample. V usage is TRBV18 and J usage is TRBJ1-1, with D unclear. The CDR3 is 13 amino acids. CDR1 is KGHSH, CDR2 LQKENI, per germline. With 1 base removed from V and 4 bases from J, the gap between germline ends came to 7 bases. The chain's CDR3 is CASSPQGGTEAFF. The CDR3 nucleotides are TGTGCCAGCTCACCACAGGGTGGCACTGAAGCTTTCTTT.

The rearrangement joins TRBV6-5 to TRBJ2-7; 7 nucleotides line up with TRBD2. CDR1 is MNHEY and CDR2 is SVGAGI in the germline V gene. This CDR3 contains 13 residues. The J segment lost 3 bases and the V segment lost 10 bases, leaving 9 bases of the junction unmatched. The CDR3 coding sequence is TGTGCCACTTCTCTAGCGGTACGCTACGAGCAGTACTTC. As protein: CATSLAVRYEQYF.